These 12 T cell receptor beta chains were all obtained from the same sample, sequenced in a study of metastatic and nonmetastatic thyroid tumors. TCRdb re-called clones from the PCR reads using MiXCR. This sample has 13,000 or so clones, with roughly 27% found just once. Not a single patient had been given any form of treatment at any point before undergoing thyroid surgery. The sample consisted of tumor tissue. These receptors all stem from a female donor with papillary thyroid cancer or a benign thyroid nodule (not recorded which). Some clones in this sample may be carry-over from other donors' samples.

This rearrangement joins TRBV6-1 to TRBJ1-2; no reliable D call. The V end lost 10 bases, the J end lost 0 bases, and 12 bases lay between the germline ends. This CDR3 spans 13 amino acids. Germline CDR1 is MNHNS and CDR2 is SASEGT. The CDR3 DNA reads TGTGCCACGTCATCGGAGTCTAACTATGGCTACACCTTC. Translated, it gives CATSSESNYGYTF.

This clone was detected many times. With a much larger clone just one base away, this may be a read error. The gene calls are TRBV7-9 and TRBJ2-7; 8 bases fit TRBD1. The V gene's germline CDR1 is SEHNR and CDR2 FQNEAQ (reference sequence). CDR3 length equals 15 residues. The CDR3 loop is CASSLGQGIYYGQYF. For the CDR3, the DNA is TGTGCCAGCAGCCTAGGACAGGGAATATACTACGGGCAGTACTTC.

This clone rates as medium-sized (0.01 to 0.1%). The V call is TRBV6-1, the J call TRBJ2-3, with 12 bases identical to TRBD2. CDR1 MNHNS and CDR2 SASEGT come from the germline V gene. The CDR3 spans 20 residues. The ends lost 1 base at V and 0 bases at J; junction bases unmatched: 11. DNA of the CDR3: TGTGCCAGCAGTGAAGTGGGTAGGGCTAGCGGGAGGGTTAGCACAGATACGCAGTATTTT. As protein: CASSEVGRASGRVSTDTQYF.

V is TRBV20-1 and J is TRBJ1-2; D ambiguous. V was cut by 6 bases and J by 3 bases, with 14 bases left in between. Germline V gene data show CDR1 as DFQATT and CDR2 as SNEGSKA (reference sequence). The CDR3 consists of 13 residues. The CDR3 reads CSARTGGDYGYTF. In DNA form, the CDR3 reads TGCAGTGCGAGGACCGGCGGTGACTATGGCTACACCTTC.

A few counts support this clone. The CDR3 sequence: CATSDSRGTYTEAFF. As DNA, the CDR3 is TGTGCCACCAGTGATTCTCGGGGGACGTACACTGAAGCTTTCTTT. The rearrangement uses TRBV24-1 and TRBJ1-1; possible D gene TRBD1, 5 bases. The germline V gene has CDR1 KGHDR and CDR2 SFDVKD. The CDR3 is 15 residues long. Trimming removed 2 bases from V and 3 bases from J, with 12 bases in between.

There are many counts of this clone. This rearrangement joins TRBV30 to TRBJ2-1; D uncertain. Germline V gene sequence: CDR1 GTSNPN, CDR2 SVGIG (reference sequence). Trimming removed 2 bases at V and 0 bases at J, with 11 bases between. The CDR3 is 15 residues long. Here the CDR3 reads CAWSSETSSYNEQFF. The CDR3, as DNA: TGTGCCTGGAGTTCGGAGACCAGCTCCTACAATGAGCAGTTCTTC.

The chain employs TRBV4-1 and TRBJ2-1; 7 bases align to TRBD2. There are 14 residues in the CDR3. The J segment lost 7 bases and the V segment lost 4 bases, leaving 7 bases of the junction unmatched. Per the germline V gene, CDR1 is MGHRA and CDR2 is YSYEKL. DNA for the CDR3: TGCGCCAGCAGCCTAGCGGGCGAAGCTAATGAGCAGTTCTTC. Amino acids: CASSLAGEANEQFF.

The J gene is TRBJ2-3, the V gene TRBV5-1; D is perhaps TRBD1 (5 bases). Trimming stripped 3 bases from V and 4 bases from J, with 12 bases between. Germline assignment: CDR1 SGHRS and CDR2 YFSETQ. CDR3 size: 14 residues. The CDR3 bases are TGCGCCAGCAGCTCAGCGACAGTATCAGATACGCAGTATTTT. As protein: CASSSATVSDTQYF.

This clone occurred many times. CDR3 sequence: CASSFSSSATNEKLFF. CDR3 nucleotides: TGTGCCAGCAGTTTTTCTTCTAGTGCAACTAATGAAAAACTGTTTTTT. The rearrangement uses TRBV28 and TRBJ1-4; D is undetermined. The germline V gene encodes CDR1 MDHEN and CDR2 SYDVKM. The CDR3 totals 16 residues. Trimming removed 3 bases at V and 0 bases at J, with 11 bases between.

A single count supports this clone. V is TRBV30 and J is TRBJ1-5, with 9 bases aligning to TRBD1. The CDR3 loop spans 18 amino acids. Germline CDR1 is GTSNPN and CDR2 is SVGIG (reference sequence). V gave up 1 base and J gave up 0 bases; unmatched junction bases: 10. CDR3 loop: CAWSGRTGAAYSNQPQHF. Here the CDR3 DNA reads TGTGCCTGGAGTGGCAGGACAGGGGCCGCTTATAGCAATCAGCCCCAGCATTTT. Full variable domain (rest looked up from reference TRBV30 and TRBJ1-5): SQTIHQWPATLVQPVGSPLSLECTVEGTSNPNLYWYRQAAGRGLQLLFYSVGIGQISSEVPQNLSASRPQDRQFILSSKKLLLSDSGFYLCAWSGRTGAAYSNQPQHFGDGTRLSIL.

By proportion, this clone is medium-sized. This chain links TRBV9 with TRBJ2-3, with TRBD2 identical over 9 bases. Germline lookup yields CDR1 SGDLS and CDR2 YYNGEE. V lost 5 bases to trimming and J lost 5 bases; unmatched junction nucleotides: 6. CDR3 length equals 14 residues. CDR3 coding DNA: TGTGCCAGCAGGGGGGGACTAGCCCGAGATACGCAGTATTTT. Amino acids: CASRGGLARDTQYF.

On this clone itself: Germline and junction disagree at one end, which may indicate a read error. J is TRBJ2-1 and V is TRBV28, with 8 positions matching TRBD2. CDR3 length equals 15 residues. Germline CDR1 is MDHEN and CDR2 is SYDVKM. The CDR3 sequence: CANSAPGLDPNEQFF. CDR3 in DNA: TGTGCCAACAGTGCCCCGGGACTAGACCCTAATGAGCAGTTCTTC.